Sequencing of this T cell receptor beta chain was carried out in a study of cytotoxic CD8 clonotypes in ibrutinib-treated CLL. Only in-frame clones appear in the TCRdb table, and some are missing; sequencing was by immunoSEQ multiplex PCR. The data hold around 50,000 clones, with 57% observed a single time. This clone was counted only a few times. The CDR3 extends over 15 amino acids. V was clipped by 5 bases and J by 8 bases, with 19 bases between them. Germline CDR1 and CDR2: LGHNA and YNFKEQ. The chain recombines TRBV4-2 with TRBJ2-1; D is tentatively TRBD1 or TRBD2 (5 bases each). The material sequenced was PBMCs, taken after 24 months of ibrutinib treatment. The receptor was isolated from a human donor with chronic lymphocytic leukemia. In nucleotides, the CDR3 is TGTGCCAGCAGCTACCGGGACGCGCACGTGGATGAGCAGTTCTTC. It yields the protein CASSYRDAHVDEQFF.